The rows below give T cell receptor beta chains drawn from one sample of a study of early T cells in non-severe SARS-CoV-2 infection. MiXCR, run by TCRdb on the 5' RACE reads, gives a single entry per CDR3 protein. The top ten clones hold around 6% of a sample with around 61,000 distinct CDR3 sequences, roughly a tenth of them seen once. The specimen was whole blood. These receptors were collected from an adult who was a healthcare worker with PCR-confirmed SARS-CoV-2 infection or an uninfected control (not recorded which). Each CDR3 is given with its conserved first and last residue. Fields, in order: CDR3 protein, CDR3 DNA, D gene, CDR3 length, V gene, clone size, J gene. A D gene is named only where the DNA matches it firmly. Clone size, where shown, is once, few, many, or a class for clones that have expanded.

CDR3 protein: CASSLIYVGDEQYF
CDR3 DNA: TGTGCCAGCAGCTTGATTTACGTCGGTGACGAGCAGTACTTC
D gene: NA
CDR3 length: 14
V gene: TRBV7-9
clone size: many
J gene: TRBJ2-7

CDR3 protein: CASSYGTRTGELFF
CDR3 DNA: TGTGCCAGCAGTTACGGGACACGGACCGGGGAGCTGTTTTTT
D gene: NA
CDR3 length: 14
V gene: TRBV6-2/TRBV6-3
clone size: many
J gene: TRBJ2-2

CDR3 protein: CASSIIGGIDEQYF
CDR3 DNA: TGTGCCAGCAGCATAATAGGGGGCATTGACGAGCAGTACTTC
D gene: TRBD1
CDR3 length: 14
V gene: TRBV2
clone size: NA
J gene: TRBJ2-7

CDR3 protein: CASSLDRVEKLFF
CDR3 DNA: TGTGCCAGCAGCTTAGACAGGGTTGAAAAACTGTTTTTT
D gene: NA
CDR3 length: 13
V gene: TRBV11-2
clone size: NA
J gene: TRBJ1-4

CDR3 protein: CASSTQAGTSNEKLFF
CDR3 DNA: TGTGCCAGCAGTACCCAAGCCGGGACCTCCAATGAAAAACTGTTTTTT
D gene: NA
CDR3 length: 16
V gene: TRBV6-1
clone size: few
J gene: TRBJ1-4

CDR3 protein: CATSDPRTGGTEAFF
CDR3 DNA: TGTGCCACCAGTGATCCCCGGACAGGGGGCACTGAAGCTTTCTTT
D gene: TRBD1
CDR3 length: 15
V gene: TRBV24-1
clone size: few
J gene: TRBJ1-1

CDR3 protein: CSGTKSSGSRDTQYF
CDR3 DNA: TGCAGCGGTACAAAATCTAGCGGGAGCAGAGATACGCAGTATTTT
D gene: TRBD2
CDR3 length: 15
V gene: TRBV29-1
clone size: NA
J gene: TRBJ2-3

CDR3 protein: CASSQGLAGGDEQFF
CDR3 DNA: TGTGCCAGCTCACAGGGACTAGCGGGGGGCGATGAGCAGTTCTTC
D gene: TRBD2
CDR3 length: 15
V gene: TRBV18
clone size: NA
J gene: TRBJ2-1

CDR3 protein: CASSQTSGGRGETQYF
CDR3 DNA: TGTGCCAGCAGCCAGACTAGCGGGGGGAGGGGAGAGACCCAGTACTTC
D gene: TRBD2
CDR3 length: 16
V gene: TRBV5-4
clone size: many
J gene: TRBJ2-5

CDR3 protein: CSVAPGTQEYF
CDR3 DNA: NA
D gene: NA
CDR3 length: 11
V gene: TRBV29-1
clone size: NA
J gene: TRBJ2-7

CDR3 protein: CASSLGRQPEAFF
CDR3 DNA: TGTGCCAGCAGCTTGGGTCGCCAGCCTGAAGCTTTCTTT
D gene: NA
CDR3 length: 13
V gene: TRBV5-5
clone size: NA
J gene: TRBJ1-1

CDR3 protein: CASVRGNNQPQHF
CDR3 DNA: TGTGCCAGCGTACGGGGGAACAATCAGCCCCAGCATTTT
D gene: NA
CDR3 length: 13
V gene: TRBV2
clone size: NA
J gene: TRBJ1-5

CDR3 protein: CASSYLWTSLNNEQFF
CDR3 DNA: TGTGCCAGCAGTTACTTGTGGACTAGCCTAAACAATGAGCAGTTCTTC
D gene: TRBD2
CDR3 length: 16
V gene: TRBV6-2/TRBV6-3
clone size: few
J gene: TRBJ2-1

CDR3 protein: CASSMGPGTGDTEAFF
CDR3 DNA: TGTGCCAGCAGCATGGGCCCAGGGACAGGGGACACTGAAGCTTTCTTT
D gene: TRBD1
CDR3 length: 16
V gene: TRBV11-2
clone size: few
J gene: TRBJ1-1

CDR3 protein: CASSFGYSTDTQYF
CDR3 DNA: TGTGCCAGCAGTTTCGGTTATAGCACAGATACGCAGTATTTT
D gene: NA
CDR3 length: 14
V gene: TRBV12-3/TRBV12-4
clone size: many
J gene: TRBJ2-3

CDR3 protein: CASSPGLAEYNEQFF
CDR3 DNA: TGTGCCAGCAGCCCGGGACTAGCGGAATACAATGAGCAGTTCTTC
D gene: TRBD2
CDR3 length: 15
V gene: TRBV7-8
clone size: many
J gene: TRBJ2-1

CDR3 protein: CASSPRGQGASEQYF
CDR3 DNA: TGTGCCAGCTCACCAAGGGGACAGGGGGCGAGCGAGCAGTACTTC
D gene: TRBD1
CDR3 length: 15
V gene: TRBV18
clone size: NA
J gene: TRBJ2-7

CDR3 protein: CAISDLLRDRRSPDTQYF
CDR3 DNA: TGTGCCATCAGTGATCTCCTCCGGGACAGGAGGAGCCCAGATACGCAGTATTTT
D gene: TRBD1
CDR3 length: 18
V gene: TRBV10-3
clone size: NA
J gene: TRBJ2-3

CDR3 protein: CASSPGLAGARTQYF
CDR3 DNA: TGTGCCAGCTCCCCAGGGCTAGCGGGAGCCCGAACGCAGTATTTT
D gene: TRBD2
CDR3 length: 15
V gene: TRBV12-3/TRBV12-4
clone size: many
J gene: TRBJ2-3

CDR3 protein: CASSESRIFNEQFF
CDR3 DNA: TGCGCCAGCAGTGAGTCAAGGATATTCAATGAGCAGTTCTTC
D gene: NA
CDR3 length: 14
V gene: TRBV10-1
clone size: NA
J gene: TRBJ2-1

CDR3 protein: CASSLNTARTSAKKTQYF
CDR3 DNA: TGTGCCAGCAGTCTAAATACAGCCCGGACGTCTGCAAAGAAGACCCAGTACTTC
D gene: NA
CDR3 length: 18
V gene: TRBV27
clone size: few
J gene: TRBJ2-5

CDR3 protein: CASSSRQGPKNIQYF
CDR3 DNA: TGTGCCAGCAGCTCAAGACAGGGCCCCAAAAACATTCAGTACTTC
D gene: TRBD1
CDR3 length: 15
V gene: TRBV7-9
clone size: few
J gene: TRBJ2-4

CDR3 protein: CASSEERNTEAFF
CDR3 DNA: TGTGCCAGCTCCGAGGAGAGGAACACTGAAGCTTTCTTT
D gene: NA
CDR3 length: 13
V gene: TRBV18
clone size: few
J gene: TRBJ1-1

CDR3 protein: CASSLTAGLTDTQYF
CDR3 DNA: TGTGCCAGCAGCTTAACGGCGGGACTGACAGATACGCAGTATTTT
D gene: NA
CDR3 length: 15
V gene: TRBV7-3
clone size: many
J gene: TRBJ2-3

CDR3 protein: CASSTDDRGEQNNEQFF
CDR3 DNA: TGTGCCAGCAGTACTGACGACAGGGGCGAACAGAACAATGAGCAGTTCTTC
D gene: TRBD1
CDR3 length: 17
V gene: TRBV2
clone size: NA
J gene: TRBJ2-1

CDR3 protein: CASSIYTVLSGANVLTF
CDR3 DNA: TGTGCCAGCAGCATTTATACAGTCCTCTCTGGGGCCAACGTCCTGACTTTC
D gene: NA
CDR3 length: 17
V gene: TRBV21-1
clone size: many
J gene: TRBJ2-6

CDR3 protein: CSVARGDLEQYF
CDR3 DNA: TGCAGCGTTGCGCGGGGGGACCTCGAGCAGTACTTC
D gene: TRBD2
CDR3 length: 12
V gene: TRBV29-1
clone size: few
J gene: TRBJ2-7

CDR3 protein: CASSLLAGTGELFF
CDR3 DNA: TGCGCCAGCAGCTTGTTGGCGGGCACCGGGGAGCTGTTTTTT
D gene: NA
CDR3 length: 14
V gene: TRBV5-1
clone size: many
J gene: TRBJ2-2

CDR3 protein: CASSLASGTSGRVGAYEQYF
CDR3 DNA: TGTGCCAGCAGCTTAGCCTCTGGGACTAGCGGGAGGGTCGGAGCCTACGAGCAGTACTTC
D gene: TRBD2
CDR3 length: 20
V gene: TRBV7-6
clone size: many
J gene: TRBJ2-7

CDR3 protein: CSARDYPEGPYEQYF
CDR3 DNA: TGCAGTGCTAGAGATTATCCCGAGGGACCTTACGAGCAGTACTTC
D gene: NA
CDR3 length: 15
V gene: TRBV20-1
clone size: many
J gene: TRBJ2-7

CDR3 protein: CSARDRRLAGGPEWEQYF
CDR3 DNA: TGCAGTGCTAGAGATCGGAGGCTAGCGGGAGGGCCTGAGTGGGAGCAGTACTTC
D gene: TRBD2
CDR3 length: 18
V gene: TRBV20-1
clone size: few
J gene: TRBJ2-7

CDR3 protein: CASSLDTGGDETQYF
CDR3 DNA: TGTGCCAGCAGCTTGGACACGGGAGGGGATGAGACCCAGTACTTC
D gene: TRBD2
CDR3 length: 15
V gene: TRBV5-4
clone size: NA
J gene: TRBJ2-5

CDR3 protein: CASSLWGLTYEQYF
CDR3 DNA: TGTGCCAGCAGTTTATGGGGACTTACCTACGAGCAGTACTTC
D gene: NA
CDR3 length: 14
V gene: TRBV12-3/TRBV12-4
clone size: many
J gene: TRBJ2-7

CDR3 protein: CASSPTGGNYGYTF
CDR3 DNA: TGTGCCAGCAGTCCCACAGGGGGAAACTATGGCTACACCTTC
D gene: TRBD1
CDR3 length: 14
V gene: TRBV27
clone size: many
J gene: TRBJ1-2

CDR3 protein: CASSLAANYGYTF
CDR3 DNA: TGTGCCAGCAGCTTAGCGGCTAACTATGGCTACACCTTC
D gene: NA
CDR3 length: 13
V gene: TRBV7-9
clone size: NA
J gene: TRBJ1-2

CDR3 protein: CAISGGTSSQQETQYF
CDR3 DNA: TGTGCCATCAGCGGGGGGACTAGCAGCCAACAAGAGACCCAGTACTTC
D gene: TRBD2
CDR3 length: 16
V gene: TRBV10-3
clone size: NA
J gene: TRBJ2-5

CDR3 protein: CASSLEAGLAKNIQYF
CDR3 DNA: TGTGCCAGCAGCTTGGAGGCGGGACTAGCCAAAAACATTCAGTACTTC
D gene: NA
CDR3 length: 16
V gene: TRBV5-4
clone size: many
J gene: TRBJ2-4

CDR3 protein: CASSFWTSGLYEQYF
CDR3 DNA: TGTGCCAGCAGTTTCTGGACTAGCGGGCTCTACGAGCAGTACTTC
D gene: TRBD2
CDR3 length: 15
V gene: TRBV12-3/TRBV12-4
clone size: many
J gene: TRBJ2-7

CDR3 protein: CASSIVPQGLKPQHF
CDR3 DNA: TGTGCCAGTAGTATAGTACCCCAGGGGCTTAAGCCCCAGCATTTT
D gene: NA
CDR3 length: 15
V gene: TRBV19
clone size: many
J gene: TRBJ1-5

CDR3 protein: CSSSGSTF
CDR3 DNA: TGCAGCTCATCAGGAAGCACCTTC
D gene: NA
CDR3 length: 8
V gene: TRBV29-1
clone size: NA
J gene: TRBJ1-2

CDR3 protein: CASSDEGSIQYF
CDR3 DNA: TGCGCCAGCAGTGACGAGGGGTCCATTCAGTACTTC
D gene: NA
CDR3 length: 12
V gene: TRBV10-1
clone size: many
J gene: TRBJ2-4

CDR3 protein: CSARGAQGDSYEQYF
CDR3 DNA: TGCAGTGCTAGAGGGGCACAGGGGGACTCCTACGAGCAGTACTTC
D gene: TRBD1
CDR3 length: 15
V gene: TRBV20-1
clone size: many
J gene: TRBJ2-7

CDR3 protein: CAWSTGQGHQPQHF
CDR3 DNA: TGTGCCTGGAGTACAGGGCAGGGACATCAGCCCCAGCATTTT
D gene: NA
CDR3 length: 14
V gene: TRBV30
clone size: many
J gene: TRBJ1-5

CDR3 protein: CASSASGSTDTQYF
CDR3 DNA: TGTGCTAGCAGCGCGAGCGGTAGCACAGATACGCAGTATTTT
D gene: NA
CDR3 length: 14
V gene: TRBV7-7
clone size: NA
J gene: TRBJ2-3

CDR3 protein: CASSFGGGDGYTF
CDR3 DNA: TGTGCCAGCAGTTTCGGGGGAGGGGATGGCTACACCTTC
D gene: NA
CDR3 length: 13
V gene: TRBV12-3/TRBV12-4
clone size: NA
J gene: TRBJ1-2

CDR3 protein: CAWGGRYEQFF
CDR3 DNA: TGTGCCTGGGGCGGGCGATATGAGCAGTTCTTC
D gene: NA
CDR3 length: 11
V gene: TRBV30
clone size: NA
J gene: TRBJ2-1

CDR3 protein: CASSSGLAGDTQYF
CDR3 DNA: TGTGCCAGCAGTTCCGGACTAGCGGGAGATACGCAGTATTTT
D gene: TRBD2
CDR3 length: 14
V gene: TRBV6-6
clone size: many
J gene: TRBJ2-3